The 4 T cell receptor beta chains presented below share a single source sample, sequenced in a study of CD8 T cells in Susac syndrome. The RNA input was roughly 0.45 to 1 ug, and it was reverse transcribed with random hexamers. TCRdb re-called the immunoSEQ multiplex PCR reads with MiXCR, one entry per CDR3 protein. The sample lists 300,000 or so distinct CDR3 sequences, about 90% occurring once. The sequenced material came from CD4+ T cells from PBMCs. All receptors derive from a human donor with multiple sclerosis.

The rearrangement links TRBV5-1 to TRBJ1-2; 7 bases are shared with TRBD1. The CDR3 runs to 14 residues. Germline trimming cut 4 bases from V and 5 bases from J; bases unmatched to any gene: 8. Germline V CDR1 and CDR2: SGHRS, YFSETQ. The CDR3 loop is CASSRGPGGYGYTF. The CDR3 nucleotides are TGCGCCAGCAGCAGGGGCCCAGGGGGATATGGCTACACCTTC.

A single count supports this clonotype. The V call is TRBV27, the J call TRBJ2-7, with a weak D call TRBD1 (7 bases). Per the germline V gene, CDR1 is MNHEY and CDR2 is SMNVEV (reference sequence). This CDR3 contains 15 residues. V was shortened by 5 bases and J by 3 bases, with 17 bases between the two germline ends. The CDR3 sequence: CASSLGGQTYYEQYF. DNA for the CDR3: TGTGCCAGCAGTCTGGGGGGACAGACCTACTACGAGCAGTACTTC.

The chain uses TRBV5-1 and TRBJ2-5, with unresolved D. CDR3 size: 14 residues. In germline, CDR1 is SGHRS, CDR2 YFSETQ. Trimming left V 0 bases short and J 3 bases short, with 9 bases between. The CDR3 DNA reads as TGCGCCAGCAGCTTGGTTCCGGGCAAAGAGACCCAGTACTTC. Translation gives CASSLVPGKETQYF.

The chain links TRBV7-9 to TRBJ2-1, with 14 bases aligning to TRBD2. Germline V gene lookup returns CDR1 SEHNR and CDR2 FQNEAQ (reference sequence). The CDR3 covers 17 residues. The ends lost 8 bases at V and 6 bases at J; junction bases unmatched: 12. The CDR3 DNA is TGTGCCAGCGGTGGGTCCGGGACTAGCGGGAGTTTCAATGAGCAGTTCTTC. Amino acids: CASGGSGTSGSFNEQFF.